The rows below give T cell receptor beta chains drawn from one sample of a study of cytomegalovirus exposure and HLA in healthy donors. Sequencing used immunoSEQ multiplex PCR; TCRdb keeps in-frame clones, though not all of them. The sample consists of under 150,000 clones, 72% of them appearing once. Sequencing input: PBMCs. These receptors all stem from a man in his forties in good health and CMV-seronegative. Each CDR3 is given with its conserved first and last residue. Each record gives: CDR3 length, clone size, J gene, D gene, V gene, CDR3 DNA, CDR3 protein. A D gene is named only where the DNA matches it firmly. The size field is filled for only some rows; it gives once, few, many or a size class.

len: 15; abundance: once; j_gene: TRBJ2-3; d_gene: .; v_gene: TRBV10-3; CDR3nt: TGTGCCATCAGTGCTTCCTACTCCTCCACAGATACGCAGTATTTT; CDR3aa: CAISASYSSTDTQYF
len: 15; abundance: .; j_gene: TRBJ1-4; d_gene: .; v_gene: TRBV28; CDR3nt: TGTGCCAGCACCGAAAACAGCGGGGGGAATGAAAAACTGTTTTTT; CDR3aa: CASTENSGGNEKLFF
len: 17; abundance: .; j_gene: TRBJ2-1; d_gene: TRBD2; v_gene: TRBV29-1; CDR3nt: TGCAGCGGCGACCCCGGACTAGCGGGAGGGCCCCACAATGAGCAGTTCTTC; CDR3aa: CSGDPGLAGGPHNEQFF
len: 15; abundance: .; j_gene: TRBJ2-7; d_gene: .; v_gene: TRBV5-1; CDR3nt: TGCGCCAGCAGCTCGGGGGACAGTACGACCTACGAGCAGTACTTC; CDR3aa: CASSSGDSTTYEQYF
len: 13; abundance: .; j_gene: TRBJ2-1; d_gene: .; v_gene: TRBV6-5; CDR3nt: TGTGCCAGCAGCAGAACAGGGTTCAATGAGCAGTTCTTC; CDR3aa: CASSRTGFNEQFF
len: 17; abundance: .; j_gene: TRBJ2-5; d_gene: TRBD2; v_gene: TRBV7-2; CDR3nt: TGTGCCAGCAGCCCCAGGGGTCTAGCGGGTCTTGGGGAGACCCAGTACTTC; CDR3aa: CASSPRGLAGLGETQYF
len: 13; abundance: .; j_gene: TRBJ1-2; d_gene: TRBD1; v_gene: TRBV30; CDR3nt: TGTGCCTGGAGTGTAGACAGGGTGGTTGGCTACACCTTC; CDR3aa: CAWSVDRVVGYTF
len: 15; abundance: .; j_gene: TRBJ1-2; d_gene: .; v_gene: TRBV7-2; CDR3nt: TGTGCCAGCAGCCAGGGCTCCGGCAGAAACTATGGCTACACCTTC; CDR3aa: CASSQGSGRNYGYTF
len: 11; abundance: .; j_gene: TRBJ1-1; d_gene: .; v_gene: TRBV10-3; CDR3nt: TGTGCCACCAGACTCAACACTGAAGCTTTCTTT; CDR3aa: CATRLNTEAFF
len: 12; abundance: .; j_gene: TRBJ2-7; d_gene: .; v_gene: TRBV30; CDR3nt: TGTGCGGGGGGGCAGAGCTCCTACGAGCAGTACTTC; CDR3aa: CAGGQSSYEQYF
len: 15; abundance: .; j_gene: TRBJ2-1; d_gene: TRBD2; v_gene: TRBV29-1; CDR3nt: TGCAGCGTTGAAGATGGACTAGCGGGGAGAAATGAGCAGTTCTTC; CDR3aa: CSVEDGLAGRNEQFF
len: 17; abundance: .; j_gene: TRBJ1-3; d_gene: TRBD1; v_gene: TRBV15; CDR3nt: TGTGCCACCAGCAGAGTAAGGACAGGGGCGGTTGCGGACACCATATATTTT; CDR3aa: CATSRVRTGAVADTIYF
len: 13; abundance: .; j_gene: TRBJ2-1; d_gene: TRBD2; v_gene: TRBV7-8; CDR3nt: TGTGCCAGCAGCAATGGACTAGCGGGAGGGCCCTTCTTC; CDR3aa: CASSNGLAGGPFF
len: 17; abundance: .; j_gene: TRBJ2-1; d_gene: TRBD2; v_gene: TRBV5-1; CDR3nt: TGCGCCAGCAGCTTGGCCGTCGCTAGCGGGAGATACAATGAGCAGTTCTTC; CDR3aa: CASSLAVASGRYNEQFF
len: 14; abundance: few; j_gene: TRBJ1-2; d_gene: .; v_gene: TRBV6-1; CDR3nt: TGTGCCAGCATCAACAGCGGCCGCTTTCTTGGCTACACCTTC; CDR3aa: CASINSGRFLGYTF
len: 15; abundance: .; j_gene: TRBJ2-7; d_gene: .; v_gene: TRBV6-5; CDR3nt: TGTGCCAGCAGTTACTCTCGTTACAGGGCTTACGAGCAGTACTTC; CDR3aa: CASSYSRYRAYEQYF
len: 14; abundance: .; j_gene: TRBJ2-3; d_gene: .; v_gene: TRBV9; CDR3nt: TGTGCCAGCAGCGCACAGGGCGATAGAGATACGCAGTATTTT; CDR3aa: CASSAQGDRDTQYF
len: 19; abundance: .; j_gene: TRBJ2-5; d_gene: TRBD2; v_gene: TRBV7-9; CDR3nt: TGTGCCAGCAGCTCTACAAACGGGGGGTATTCGGCGGGATGGGAGACCCAGTACTTC; CDR3aa: CASSSTNGGYSAGWETQYF
len: 16; abundance: .; j_gene: TRBJ1-1; d_gene: .; v_gene: TRBV19; CDR3nt: TGTGCCAGTAGTATTACAAGAAGGACTGGCCGGACTGAAGCTTTCTTT; CDR3aa: CASSITRRTGRTEAFF
len: 14; abundance: .; j_gene: TRBJ2-4; d_gene: TRBD1; v_gene: TRBV28; CDR3nt: TGTGCCAGCAGTTTAAGAAGTACAGGGGGCCTTCAGTACTTC; CDR3aa: CASSLRSTGGLQYF
len: 15; abundance: .; j_gene: TRBJ1-2; d_gene: .; v_gene: TRBV7-9; CDR3nt: TGTGCCAGCAGCTTAGCTAGCAGCTATAACTATGGCTACACCTTC; CDR3aa: CASSLASSYNYGYTF
len: 14; abundance: .; j_gene: TRBJ2-4; d_gene: .; v_gene: TRBV4-2; CDR3nt: TGTGCCAGCAGCCAAGATCCAGGTTTGAACATTCAGTACTTC; CDR3aa: CASSQDPGLNIQYF
len: 14; abundance: .; j_gene: TRBJ2-5; d_gene: .; v_gene: TRBV27; CDR3nt: TGTGCCAGCAGTTATCGTAGCGGTAAAGAGACCCAGTACTTC; CDR3aa: CASSYRSGKETQYF
len: 15; abundance: .; j_gene: TRBJ2-5; d_gene: TRBD2; v_gene: TRBV9; CDR3nt: TGTGCCAGCAGCGTAGAGGGGACTAGCGGAGAGACCCAGTACTTC; CDR3aa: CASSVEGTSGETQYF
len: 13; abundance: .; j_gene: TRBJ1-1; d_gene: .; v_gene: TRBV9; CDR3nt: TGTGCCAGCAGCGTAGAGCCGGGGACTGAAGCTTTCTTT; CDR3aa: CASSVEPGTEAFF
len: 13; abundance: .; j_gene: TRBJ1-2; d_gene: .; v_gene: TRBV6-5; CDR3nt: TGTGCCAGCAGTTACTCCGGGAATCGTGGCTACACCTTC; CDR3aa: CASSYSGNRGYTF
len: 15; abundance: .; j_gene: TRBJ1-5; d_gene: .; v_gene: TRBV19; CDR3nt: TGTGCCAGTAGTGCAGGGGTGGGGAGGGGTCAGCCCCAGCATTTT; CDR3aa: CASSAGVGRGQPQHF
len: 16; abundance: .; j_gene: TRBJ2-2; d_gene: .; v_gene: TRBV6-9; CDR3nt: TGTGCCAGCAGTTATTCCGCGGGAACGAACACCGGGGAGCTGTTTTTT; CDR3aa: CASSYSAGTNTGELFF
len: 12; abundance: .; j_gene: TRBJ2-7; d_gene: .; v_gene: TRBV30; CDR3nt: TGTGCCTGGAGTTCCCAGTTACGAGGGCAGTACTTC; CDR3aa: CAWSSQLRGQYF
len: 17; abundance: .; j_gene: TRBJ2-7; d_gene: TRBD2; v_gene: TRBV9; CDR3nt: TGTGCCAGCAGCGTAGGTAGCTGGACTAGCGAATCGGACGAGCAGTACTTC; CDR3aa: CASSVGSWTSESDEQYF
len: 13; abundance: .; j_gene: TRBJ2-7; d_gene: .; v_gene: TRBV11-2; CDR3nt: TGTGCCAGCAGCTTAGGGCAGGGCCCCGAGCAGTACTTC; CDR3aa: CASSLGQGPEQYF
len: 13; abundance: .; j_gene: TRBJ2-1; d_gene: .; v_gene: TRBV4-1; CDR3nt: TGCGCCAGCAGCCAAGTGCGGGGAAATGAGCAGTTCTTC; CDR3aa: CASSQVRGNEQFF
len: 14; abundance: .; j_gene: TRBJ1-2; d_gene: .; v_gene: TRBV25-1; CDR3nt: TGTGCCAGCAGTGATGCAGAGGGAGTCTATGGCTACACCTTC; CDR3aa: CASSDAEGVYGYTF
len: 15; abundance: few; j_gene: TRBJ2-7; d_gene: TRBD2; v_gene: TRBV5-1; CDR3nt: TGCGCCAGCAGCTTGGGAGCGGGAGCCGAATACGAGCAGTACTTC; CDR3aa: CASSLGAGAEYEQYF
len: 14; abundance: .; j_gene: TRBJ2-5; d_gene: TRBD2; v_gene: TRBV9; CDR3nt: TGTGCCAGCAGCGACCGACTAGCCCAAGAGACCCAGTACTTC; CDR3aa: CASSDRLAQETQYF
len: 16; abundance: .; j_gene: TRBJ2-3; d_gene: TRBD2; v_gene: TRBV9; CDR3nt: TGTGCCAGCAGCGTAGCGGGGGGGCTGGGCACAGATACGCAGTATTTT; CDR3aa: CASSVAGGLGTDTQYF
len: 14; abundance: .; j_gene: TRBJ2-3; d_gene: TRBD1; v_gene: TRBV5-1; CDR3nt: TGCGCCAGCAGCTTGACAGGGGGCGACGATACGCAGTATTTT; CDR3aa: CASSLTGGDDTQYF
len: 16; abundance: .; j_gene: TRBJ2-5; d_gene: .; v_gene: TRBV5-4; CDR3nt: TGTGCCAGCAGCTTGGTTAGGGCGGGGAGAGGAGAGACCCAGTACTTC; CDR3aa: CASSLVRAGRGETQYF
len: 15; abundance: .; j_gene: TRBJ1-1; d_gene: TRBD1; v_gene: TRBV19; CDR3nt: TGTGCCAGTAGTACAACGACAGGGTTTCTCGCTGAAGCTTTCTTT; CDR3aa: CASSTTTGFLAEAFF
len: 15; abundance: .; j_gene: TRBJ1-6; d_gene: .; v_gene: TRBV28; CDR3nt: TGTGCCAGCAGTCACCGTAGAGCTTACAATTCACCCCTCCACTTT; CDR3aa: CASSHRRAYNSPLHF
len: 13; abundance: once; j_gene: TRBJ2-7; d_gene: .; v_gene: TRBV4-1; CDR3nt: TGCGCCAGCAGCCAAGAGAGGACCTACGAGCAGTACTTC; CDR3aa: CASSQERTYEQYF
len: 16; abundance: .; j_gene: TRBJ1-1; d_gene: .; v_gene: TRBV10-3; CDR3nt: TGTGCCATCAGTGAGTCCGGACAACCGAGGAACACTGAAGCTTTCTTT; CDR3aa: CAISESGQPRNTEAFF
len: 16; abundance: few; j_gene: TRBJ2-3; d_gene: .; v_gene: TRBV6-5; CDR3nt: TGTGCCAGCAGTTACTCGCGTGCGGTAGTCACAGATACGCAGTATTTT; CDR3aa: CASSYSRAVVTDTQYF
len: 12; abundance: .; j_gene: TRBJ2-7; d_gene: .; v_gene: TRBV5-1; CDR3nt: TGCGCCAGCAGCATCAGGGTTGGCGAGCAGTACTTC; CDR3aa: CASSIRVGEQYF
len: 12; abundance: .; j_gene: TRBJ1-2; d_gene: .; v_gene: TRBV6-5; CDR3nt: TGTGCCAGCAAAGGGCGGGGCTATGGCTACACCTTC; CDR3aa: CASKGRGYGYTF
len: 15; abundance: .; j_gene: TRBJ2-3; d_gene: TRBD2; v_gene: TRBV10-3; CDR3nt: TGTGCCATCAGTGGTTTAGCGGGGGGCACAGATACGCAGTATTTT; CDR3aa: CAISGLAGGTDTQYF
len: 14; abundance: .; j_gene: TRBJ2-3; d_gene: TRBD2; v_gene: TRBV11-2; CDR3nt: TGTGCCAGCAGCCCCTGGGAGCGGGGAGATACGCAGTATTTT; CDR3aa: CASSPWERGDTQYF
len: 15; abundance: .; j_gene: TRBJ2-5; d_gene: .; v_gene: TRBV5-1; CDR3nt: TGCGCCAGCAGCTTGGTGGACAATCGTGAGGAGACCCAGTACTTC; CDR3aa: CASSLVDNREETQYF
len: 15; abundance: .; j_gene: TRBJ1-2; d_gene: TRBD1; v_gene: TRBV15; CDR3nt: TGTGCCACTCGAGGGACAGGGGGCCAGGACTATGGCTACACCTTC; CDR3aa: CATRGTGGQDYGYTF
len: 16; abundance: .; j_gene: TRBJ2-2; d_gene: TRBD1; v_gene: TRBV11-3; CDR3nt: TGTGCCAGCAGCCCGGCGACAGGGGGTAACACCGGGGAGCTGTTTTTT; CDR3aa: CASSPATGGNTGELFF
len: 14; abundance: .; j_gene: TRBJ2-7; d_gene: .; v_gene: TRBV5-5; CDR3nt: TGTGCCAGCAGCTTGACCACAGGGACCTACGAGCAGTACTTC; CDR3aa: CASSLTTGTYEQYF
len: 14; abundance: .; j_gene: TRBJ2-7; d_gene: .; v_gene: TRBV7-3; CDR3nt: TGTGCCAGCAGCAGTGGGGACAAATCCTACGAGCAGTACTTC; CDR3aa: CASSSGDKSYEQYF
len: 15; abundance: .; j_gene: TRBJ2-3; d_gene: .; v_gene: TRBV5-4; CDR3nt: TGTGCCAGCACCCGTTTACGGGGGAACACAGATACGCAGTATTTT; CDR3aa: CASTRLRGNTDTQYF